The rows below give T cell receptor beta chains drawn from one sample of a study of blood T cell repertoires in COVID-19. The table came from immunoSEQ multiplex PCR; TCRdb's copy has only in-frame clones and leaves some out. The sample includes about 66,000 clones, approximately 91% of them seen just once. Sequencing was carried out using peripheral blood. Receptor source: a human donor in a cohort sampled during active COVID-19. The CDR3 runs from the conserved cysteine through the conserved F or W. The order of the fields is clone size, V gene, J gene, CDR3 length, D gene, CDR3 protein, CDR3 DNA. D genes are given only for firm matches. Not every row has a clone size; where given, it reads once, few, many or a size class.

.,TRBV7-9,TRBJ1-1,16,.,CASSYPTGSPNTEAFF,TGTGCCAGCAGCTACCCAACGGGATCCCCAAACACTGAAGCTTTCTTT
.,TRBV27,TRBJ2-1,13,.,CASSISTGLEQFF,TGTGCCAGCAGTATATCTACAGGTCTCGAGCAGTTCTTC
.,TRBV3-1/TRBV3-2,TRBJ1-1,15,TRBD1,CASSHRNNGTGKRDF,TGTGCCAGCAGCCACCGCAACAATGGGACAGGGAAGAGGGACTTT
.,TRBV7-2,TRBJ2-7,14,TRBD2,CASSFGGSVDEQYF,TGTGCCAGCAGCTTCGGCGGGAGTGTGGACGAGCAGTACTTC
.,TRBV5-1,TRBJ1-1,15,.,CASSLDPTGNTEAFF,TGCGCCAGCAGCTTGGACCCGACAGGTAACACTGAAGCTTTCTTT
.,TRBV6-5,TRBJ2-7,11,.,CASSKLHEQYF,TGTGCCAGCAGCAAGCTCCACGAGCAGTACTTC
.,TRBV6-5,TRBJ1-1,15,TRBD1,CASSSPRGRDTEAFF,TGTGCCAGCAGTTCCCCCAGGGGGCGCGACACTGAAGCTTTCTTT
.,TRBV18,TRBJ1-5,15,TRBD1,CASSDRGDSNQPQHF,TGTGCCAGCTCAGACAGGGGGGATAGCAATCAGCCCCAGCATTTT
.,TRBV7-9,TRBJ2-7,15,.,CASSLAGGFSYEQYF,TGTGCCAGCAGCTTAGCTGGGGGGTTCTCCTACGAGCAGTACTTC
.,TRBV5-8,TRBJ2-1,16,.,CASSFWAGDSYNEQFF,TGTGCCAGCAGCTTTTGGGCGGGTGACTCCTACAATGAGCAGTTCTTC
.,TRBV21-1,TRBJ2-1,17,.,CASSKSGLASLYNEQFF,TGTGCCAGCAGCAAAAGCGGACTAGCGAGCCTCTACAATGAGCAGTTCTTC
.,TRBV19,TRBJ2-2,14,TRBD1,CANSSGTDTGELFF,TGTGCCAATAGTTCCGGGACAGACACCGGGGAGCTGTTTTTT
once,TRBV7-7,TRBJ2-2,16,TRBD2,CASSLSGGRTTGELFF,TGTGCTAGCAGCCTTAGCGGGGGAAGAACAACCGGGGAGCTGTTTTTT
.,TRBV7-2,TRBJ1-5,14,.,CASSLVRESQPQHF,TGTGCCAGCAGCTTGGTTAGGGAGAGTCAGCCCCAGCATTTT
.,TRBV2,TRBJ1-1,15,.,CASSDRPRGTTEAFF,TGTGCCAGCAGTGACAGACCACGAGGCACCACTGAAGCTTTCTTT
.,TRBV5-1,TRBJ2-1,12,.,CASSHGDNEQFF,TGCGCCAGCAGCCACGGGGACAATGAGCAGTTCTTC
.,TRBV5-1,TRBJ1-1,15,.,CASSLGVTMNTEAFF,TGCGCCAGCAGCTTGGGTGTCACAATGAACACTGAAGCTTTCTTT
.,TRBV7-2,TRBJ2-4,16,.,CASSLRTRGPGNIQYF,TGTGCCAGCAGCTTAAGAACCAGGGGCCCAGGAAACATTCAGTACTTC
.,TRBV7-2,TRBJ1-2,13,TRBD1,CASSKTGGDGYTF,TGTGCCAGCAGCAAGACAGGGGGCGATGGCTACACCTTC
once,TRBV4-3,TRBJ2-1,19,TRBD2,CASSQLGTSGGSSYNEQFF,TGCGCCAGCAGCCAACTAGGGACTAGCGGGGGGAGCTCCTACAATGAGCAGTTCTTC
.,TRBV7-3,TRBJ2-2,14,.,CASSLYEGTGELFF,TGTGCCAGCAGCTTATATGAGGGTACCGGGGAGCTGTTTTTT
.,TRBV2,TRBJ1-6,16,TRBD1,CASSRQGAGYNSPLHF,TGTGCCAGCAGTCGACAGGGGGCGGGATATAATTCACCCCTCCACTTT
.,TRBV5-5,TRBJ1-1,13,.,CASELGLNTEAFF,TGTGCCAGTGAACTGGGCCTGAACACTGAAGCTTTCTTT
.,TRBV6-6,TRBJ1-3,18,.,CASSGSLMAGRPGNTIYF,TGTGCCAGCAGTGGATCATTGATGGCAGGCCGCCCTGGAAACACCATATATTTT
.,TRBV7-2,TRBJ2-7,14,.,CASSRQHGDREQYF,TGTGCCAGCAGTAGACAACACGGGGATCGCGAGCAGTACTTC
.,TRBV19,TRBJ1-3,14,.,CASSKQYSGNTIYF,TGTGCCAGTAGTAAGCAATACTCTGGAAACACCATATATTTT
.,TRBV7-6,TRBJ1-3,14,.,CASSLAGSGNTIYF,TGTGCCAGCAGCTTAGCCGGCTCTGGAAACACCATATATTTT
once,TRBV15,TRBJ2-7,17,TRBD2,CATSRVASGGSRYEQYF,TGTGCCACCAGCAGAGTGGCTAGCGGGGGGTCTCGCTACGAGCAGTACTTC
.,TRBV9,TRBJ1-1,15,TRBD1,CASSEGTGPDTEAFF,TGTGCCAGCAGCGAAGGGACAGGGCCGGACACTGAAGCTTTCTTT
.,TRBV7-2,TRBJ2-1,16,TRBD2,CASSTRGSGNYNEQFF,TGTGCCAGCAGCACCCGGGGTAGCGGGAATTACAATGAGCAGTTCTTC
.,TRBV7-2,TRBJ2-1,15,TRBD2,CASSFGGAVYNEQFF,TGTGCCAGCAGCTTCGGGGGGGCCGTCTACAATGAGCAGTTCTTC
.,TRBV5-6,TRBJ1-1,16,TRBD1,CASSPGTGRRNTEAFF,TGTGCCAGCAGCCCGGGGACAGGGCGGAGGAACACTGAAGCTTTCTTT
.,TRBV5-1,TRBJ2-7,15,TRBD2,CASALAGGPPYEQYF,TGCGCCAGCGCTTTGGCGGGGGGGCCTCCCTACGAGCAGTACTTC
.,TRBV15,TRBJ2-7,15,.,CATSRAQVGFYEQYF,TGTGCCACCAGCAGAGCCCAGGTTGGATTTTACGAGCAGTACTTC
.,TRBV5-1,TRBJ1-2,14,.,CASSLEVDSDDYTF,TGCGCCAGCAGCTTGGAAGTCGATTCAGATGACTACACCTTC
.,TRBV7-2,TRBJ2-7,12,.,CASSLVSYEQYF,TGTGCCAGCAGCTTAGTGAGCTACGAGCAGTACTTC
once,TRBV19,TRBJ1-2,16,TRBD1,CASSSDRGGFNYGYTF,TGTGCCAGTAGCTCGGACAGGGGAGGATTTAACTATGGCTACACCTTC
.,TRBV4-1,TRBJ1-1,14,.,CASSQAWGETEAFF,TGCGCCAGCAGCCAGGCATGGGGGGAAACTGAAGCTTTCTTT
.,TRBV6-1,TRBJ2-7,13,.,CASSDGGLYEQYF,TGTGCCAGCAGTGATGGCGGGCTCTACGAGCAGTACTTC
.,TRBV4-2,TRBJ1-2,15,.,CASSQEARTNYGYTF,TGTGCCAGCAGCCAAGAAGCCAGGACTAACTATGGCTACACCTTC
.,TRBV7-3,TRBJ1-1,13,TRBD1,CASGRTGGTEAFF,TGTGCCAGCGGACGGACAGGGGGCACTGAAGCTTTCTTT
.,TRBV4-3,TRBJ2-1,16,.,CASSQDRAGAGNEQFF,TGCGCCAGCAGCCAAGATCGGGCAGGGGCTGGAAATGAGCAGTTCTTC
.,TRBV20-1,TRBJ2-3,16,TRBD2,CSASLAGRPSTDTQYF,TGCAGTGCTAGTCTAGCGGGGAGACCTAGCACAGATACGCAGTATTTT
.,TRBV14,TRBJ1-3,16,.,CASSPRRTVSGNTIYF,TGTGCCAGCAGCCCGCGACGGACAGTCTCTGGAAACACCATATATTTT
.,TRBV19,TRBJ1-1,17,TRBD1,CASSIIAPTGDPTEAFF,TGTGCCAGTAGTATTATCGCCCCGACAGGGGATCCCACTGAAGCTTTCTTT
once,TRBV3-1/TRBV3-2,TRBJ2-2,18,.,CASSQVSVPSGNTGELFF,TGTGCCAGCAGCCAAGTGTCTGTTCCGAGCGGAAACACCGGGGAGCTGTTTTTT